The 9 T cell receptor beta chains below all came from one sample that was sequenced in a study of cytomegalovirus exposure and HLA in healthy donors. PCR was performed using 60 Vbeta and 13 Jbeta primers. This table comes from immunoSEQ multiplex PCR, and its TCRdb copy is limited to in-frame clones, with some not included. The table shows about 170,000 clones, with approximately 85% occurring only once. Sequencing was done on a sample of PBMCs. Receptor source: a man between 25 and 39 years old in good health and CMV-seropositive.

The chain carries TRBV14 and TRBJ1-2; tentative D call: TRBD1 (6 bases). V lost 1 base, J lost 3 bases, and 6 bases lay in between. Germline V CDR1 and CDR2: SGHDN, FVKESK. CDR3 length: 13 residues. The CDR3 spells CASSQAGDYGYTF. CDR3 bases: TGTGCCAGCAGCCAAGCAGGGGACTATGGCTACACCTTC.

This sequence joins TRBV4-3 and TRBJ1-2; TRBD1 is a possible D gene (5 bases). The V end was cut by 0 bases, the J end by 7 bases, with 12 bases between. The germline V gene encodes CDR1 LGHNA and CDR2 YSLEER. This CDR3 has 14 residues. The CDR3 loop is CASSQDRGTSGYTF. The CDR3 coding sequence is TGCGCCAGCAGCCAAGATAGGGGAACAAGTGGCTACACCTTC.

The CDR3 coding sequence is TGTGCCAGCCAGCAGACAGGGGGGCTCTACGAGCAGTACGTC. This sequence encodes CASQQTGGLYEQYV. This chain uses TRBV6-6 with TRBJ2-7; TRBD1 aligns across 9 bases. J lost 3 bases, V lost 8 bases, and 8 bases had no gene match. CDR3 length: 14 residues. Looked up from germline, CDR1 is MNHNY and CDR2 is SVGAGI (reference sequence).

This sequence joins TRBV25-1 and TRBJ2-3; weak D call: TRBD1 (5 bases). The CDR3 is 14 residues long. V was cut by 2 bases and J by 7 bases, with 13 bases left in between. Germline lookup yields CDR1 MGHDK and CDR2 SYGVNS. The CDR3 sequence is CASSEGAGFYTQYF. DNA of the CDR3: TGTGCCAGCAGTGAAGGGGCCGGGTTTTATACGCAGTATTTT. The whole variable domain, filled in from reference TRBV25-1 and TRBJ2-3, reads EADIYQTPRYLVIGTGKKITLECSQTMGHDKMYWYQQDPGMELHLIHYSYGVNSTEKGDLSSESTVSRIRTEHFPLTLESARPSHTSQYLCASSEGAGFYTQYFGPGTRLTVL.

The chain joins TRBV10-2 to TRBJ2-5; 14 positions match TRBD2. V was pared by 8 bases and J by 2 bases, with 4 bases of the junction left unmatched. The CDR3 spans 15 residues. Germline loops: CDR1 WSHSY, CDR2 SAAADI. The CDR3 loop reads CASGLAGGRQETQYF. For the CDR3, the DNA is TGCGCCAGCGGACTAGCGGGAGGTCGACAAGAGACCCAGTACTTC.

CDR3 DNA sequence: TGTGCCAGCAGCTTAGGGGGAGGCCCAGCCTGGTATGGCTACACCTTC. It translates to CASSLGGGPAWYGYTF. This chain uses TRBV13 with TRBJ1-2; D is unresolved. Per the germline V gene, CDR1 is PRHDT and CDR2 is FYEKMQ (reference sequence). CDR3 length: 16 residues. Between the trimmed V and J ends, which lost 0 bases and 5 bases, there was a span of 16 bases.

The rearrangement links TRBV18 to TRBJ1-1; 10 bases fit TRBD1. The germline V gene encodes CDR1 KGHSH and CDR2 LQKENI. This CDR3 comprises 15 residues. J was trimmed by 1 base and V by 4 bases; bases with no gene match: 3. This chain's CDR3 is CASSLRQGANTEAFF. For the CDR3, the DNA is TGTGCCAGCTCACTTAGACAGGGGGCGAACACTGAAGCTTTCTTT.

V is TRBV27 and J is TRBJ2-3; 8 positions match TRBD2. CDR1 is MNHEY and CDR2 is SMNVEV in the germline V gene (reference sequence). The junction had 8 bases not matched to a gene; V was cut back by 4 bases and J by 2 bases. The CDR3 has 16 amino acids. The DNA of the CDR3 is TGTGCCAGCAGTTCCCCGGGGGGGCTGGTCACAGATACGCAGTATTTT. Translated: CASSSPGGLVTDTQYF.

V is TRBV10-3 and J is TRBJ1-3; 8 bases are a match to TRBD1. Germline CDR1 and CDR2: ENHRY and SYGVKD. The CDR3 length is 14 residues. V shed 6 bases and J 7 bases; nucleotides not matched to a gene: 8. Here the CDR3 reads CAIRLTGATNTIYF. The CDR3 DNA sequence: TGTGCCATCAGATTGACAGGGGCCACGAACACCATATATTTT.